The 9 T cell receptor beta chains below come from one sample, sequenced in a study of blood T cell repertoires in COVID-19 (dated by TCRdb to between 2020 and 2021). Libraries were prepared through the immunoSEQ multiplex PCR assay. TCRdb mirrors the immuneACCESS table, restricted to in-frame sequences. Some clones are absent from its copies; in checked studies, under half trace to an unresolved V gene, and the reason for the others is unknown. The sample table records more than 200,000 clones; around nine tenths of these occur just once. Just under 2% of the sample is held by the ten biggest clonotypes. The sequenced sample consisted of peripheral blood. These receptor sequences come from a man younger than 45 with active or convalescent COVID-19.

The rearrangement joins TRBV20-1 to TRBJ1-5; 7 bases fit TRBD1. After removal of 3 bases from V and 2 bases from J, the junction contained 4 bases not matched to a gene. Germline V gives CDR1 DFQATT, CDR2 SNEGSKA (reference sequence). The length of the CDR3 is 14 residues. The CDR3 is CSASDRVGNQPQHF. The CDR3 DNA follows: TGCAGTGCTAGTGACAGGGTTGGCAATCAGCCCCAGCATTTT.

The chain has TRBV29-1 and TRBJ1-3; weak D call: TRBD1 (5 bases). The germline gives CDR1 SQVTM, CDR2 ANQGSEA. The CDR3 length is 18 residues. The CDR3 loop is CRYNPPIESRVLGNTIYF. CDR3 nucleotide sequence: TGCAGATATAACCCTCCTATTGAGAGCAGGGTGCTTGGAAACACCATATATTTT.

The chain couples TRBV28 to TRBJ1-2; D possibly corresponds to TRBD1 (6 bases). In germline, CDR1 is MDHEN, CDR2 SYDVKM. V was clipped by 3 bases and J by 8 bases, with 19 bases between them. The CDR3 loop spans 15 amino acids. The CDR3 DNA sequence: TGTGCCAGCAGTTTTGTTCGACGGGGGGCGGGAGGCTACACCTTC. This gives the protein CASSFVRRGAGGYTF.

V and J are TRBV4-3 and TRBJ2-3; D is possibly TRBD2 (5 bases). Germline CDR1 and CDR2: LGHNA and YSLEER. This CDR3 region has 15 residues. Trimming removed 2 bases from V and 6 bases from J, with 15 bases in between. The CDR3: CASSQNLASGDTQYF. The CDR3 DNA is TGCGCCAGCAGCCAAAATCTAGCATCGGGGGATACGCAGTATTTT.

This chain connects TRBV6-5 to TRBJ1-6, with 10 bases matching TRBD1. The CDR3 spans 15 residues. J lost 9 bases, V lost 2 bases, and 4 bases had no gene match. The germline CDR1 and CDR2 sequences are MNHEY and SVGAGI. Here the CDR3 reads CASSYDRDRGSPLHF. Written as DNA, the CDR3 is TGTGCCAGCAGTTACGACCGGGACAGGGGTTCACCCCTCCACTTT.

The chain recombines TRBV5-4 with TRBJ1-1; D is undetermined. With 2 bases removed from V and 1 base from J, the gap between germline ends came to 15 bases. CDR3 length: 16 residues. The germline gives CDR1 SGHNT, CDR2 YYREEE (reference sequence). The CDR3, as DNA: TGTGCCAGCAGCTTCGCGAGTGGTTTTTGGAACACTGAAGCTTTCTTT. It is translated as CASSFASGFWNTEAFF.

The chain is built from TRBV29-1 and TRBJ1-3; D unclear. V gave up 7 bases and J gave up 4 bases, with 17 bases separating them. This CDR3 is built from 14 residues. CDR1 is SQVTM and CDR2 is ANQGSEA in the germline V gene. The CDR3 bases are TGCAGCGCCGACCGACTCGATGGGGGAAACACCATATATTTT. Translated, it gives CSADRLDGGNTIYF. The whole variable domain, filled in from reference TRBV29-1 and TRBJ1-3, reads SAVISQKPSRDICQRGTSLTIQCQVDSQVTMMFWYRQQPGQSLTLIATANQGSEATYESGFVIDKFPISRPNLTFSTLTVSNMSPEDSSIYLCSADRLDGGNTIYFGEGSWLTVV.

The chain uses TRBV7-2 and TRBJ1-5; a possible D gene is TRBD1 (6 bases). V was clipped by 7 bases and J by 3 bases, with 13 bases between them. CDR3 size: 14 residues. Per the germline V gene, CDR1 is SGHTA and CDR2 is FQGNSA. CDR3 residues: CASKPDRNNQPQHF. The CDR3 DNA follows: TGTGCCAGCAAACCGGACAGAAACAATCAGCCCCAGCATTTT.

This sequence joins TRBV9 and TRBJ1-6; tentatively, D is TRBD1 (5 bases). The V gene lost 4 bases and the J gene lost 4 bases, with 15 bases spanning the gap. CDR1 and CDR2 (germline): SGDLS, YYNGEE. The CDR3 sequence is 16 residues long. The CDR3 sequence: CASSFRDYEYNSPLHF. The CDR3 DNA follows: TGTGCCAGCAGCTTCAGGGATTACGAGTATAATTCACCCCTCCACTTT.